These 7 T cell receptor beta chains originate from one sample sequenced in a study of early T cells in non-severe SARS-CoV-2 infection. MiXCR was run by TCRdb on the 5' RACE reads, yielding one entry per CDR3 protein. The sample contains 20,000 to 25,000 distinct CDR3 sequences, more than 4.5% of which appear only once. The sample consisted of whole blood. The receptors were gathered from an adult who was a healthcare worker with PCR-confirmed SARS-CoV-2 infection or an uninfected control (not recorded which).

The table lists this clonotype with a few counts. V is TRBV11-2 and J is TRBJ2-3, with TRBD1 matching 8 bases. The CDR3 runs to 15 residues. V lost 5 bases to trimming and J lost 4 bases; unmatched junction nucleotides: 8. Looked up from germline, CDR1 is SGHAT and CDR2 is FQNNGV. CDR3 residues: CASSPYPTGADTQYF. As DNA, the CDR3 is TGTGCCAGCAGCCCCTATCCGACAGGGGCAGATACGCAGTATTTT.

On this clonotype itself: A much larger clone lies one base from this, so it may be a read error. The V gene is TRBV5-5, the J gene TRBJ2-3; no clear D. Germline CDR1 is SGHKS and CDR2 is YYEKEE (reference sequence). Trimming shortened V by 9 bases and J by 1 base, and 15 bases separated the two germline ends. The CDR3 is 14 residues long. CDR3 region: CANTPLERTDTQYF. The CDR3 nucleotides read TGTGCCAACACCCCGTTGGAGCGCACAGATACGCAGTATTTT.

This clonotype occurred a few times. V gene TRBV2 combines with J gene TRBJ2-2; D remains ambiguous. The CDR3 extends over 13 amino acids. Germline lookup yields CDR1 SNHLY and CDR2 FYNNEI. V was shortened by 3 bases and J by 4 bases, with 6 bases between the two germline ends. The CDR3 sequence: CASSDQATGELFF. The CDR3, as DNA: TGTGCCAGCAGTGACCAGGCCACCGGGGAGCTGTTTTTT.

This clonotype has a count of ten or more. The chain links TRBV20-1 to TRBJ2-7; TRBD1 or TRBD2 may be the D gene (5 bases each). CDR3 length: 17 residues. Germline lookup yields CDR1 DFQATT and CDR2 SNEGSKA (reference sequence). The V end lost 6 bases, the J end lost 2 bases, and 26 bases lay between the germline ends. CDR3 nucleotide sequence: TGCAGTGCCACCCTGGGGGAAGATACCCGGGAAACCTACGAGCAGTACTTC. Protein: CSATLGEDTRETYEQYF.

This clonotype appeared many times. The gene calls are TRBV11-2 and TRBJ1-1; a possible D gene is TRBD1 (5 bases). V was cut by 0 bases and J by 1 base, with 9 bases left in between. The CDR3 sequence is 15 residues long. Germline CDR1 is SGHAT and CDR2 is FQNNGV. CDR3 DNA: TGTGCCAGCAGCTTAGATCGGGGCCAGAACACTGAAGCTTTCTTT. Protein sequence: CASSLDRGQNTEAFF. Full variable domain (missing parts from reference TRBV11-2 and TRBJ1-1): EAGVAQSPRYKIIEKRQSVAFWCNPISGHATLYWYQQILGQGPKLLIQFQNNGVVDDSQLPKDRFSAERLKGVDSTLKIQPAKLEDSAVYLCASSLDRGQNTEAFFGQGTRLTVV.

This clonotype was detected many times. The chain couples TRBV4-1 to TRBJ1-1; D gene unclear. Trimming shortened V by 1 base and J by 0 bases, and 15 bases separated the two germline ends. The CDR3 is made up of 17 amino acids. Germline-derived CDR1 and CDR2 are MGHRA and YSYEKL. DNA for the CDR3: TGCGCCAGCAGCCAAGGCGAGCGGGGTGCGGTGAACACTGAAGCTTTCTTT. Translated, it gives CASSQGERGAVNTEAFF.

This clonotype has ten or more counts. This chain connects TRBV6-2 or TRBV6-3 to TRBJ2-2, with a tentative D call TRBD1 (8 bases). V lost 8 bases and J 6 bases, leaving 16 bases between the germline ends. The CDR3 extends over 14 amino acids. CDR1 and CDR2 from the germline V gene are MNHEY and SVGEGT. The CDR3 loop is CASRTGGAAGELFF. For the CDR3, the DNA is TGTGCCAGCCGCACAGGGGGGGCCGCCGGGGAGCTGTTTTTT.